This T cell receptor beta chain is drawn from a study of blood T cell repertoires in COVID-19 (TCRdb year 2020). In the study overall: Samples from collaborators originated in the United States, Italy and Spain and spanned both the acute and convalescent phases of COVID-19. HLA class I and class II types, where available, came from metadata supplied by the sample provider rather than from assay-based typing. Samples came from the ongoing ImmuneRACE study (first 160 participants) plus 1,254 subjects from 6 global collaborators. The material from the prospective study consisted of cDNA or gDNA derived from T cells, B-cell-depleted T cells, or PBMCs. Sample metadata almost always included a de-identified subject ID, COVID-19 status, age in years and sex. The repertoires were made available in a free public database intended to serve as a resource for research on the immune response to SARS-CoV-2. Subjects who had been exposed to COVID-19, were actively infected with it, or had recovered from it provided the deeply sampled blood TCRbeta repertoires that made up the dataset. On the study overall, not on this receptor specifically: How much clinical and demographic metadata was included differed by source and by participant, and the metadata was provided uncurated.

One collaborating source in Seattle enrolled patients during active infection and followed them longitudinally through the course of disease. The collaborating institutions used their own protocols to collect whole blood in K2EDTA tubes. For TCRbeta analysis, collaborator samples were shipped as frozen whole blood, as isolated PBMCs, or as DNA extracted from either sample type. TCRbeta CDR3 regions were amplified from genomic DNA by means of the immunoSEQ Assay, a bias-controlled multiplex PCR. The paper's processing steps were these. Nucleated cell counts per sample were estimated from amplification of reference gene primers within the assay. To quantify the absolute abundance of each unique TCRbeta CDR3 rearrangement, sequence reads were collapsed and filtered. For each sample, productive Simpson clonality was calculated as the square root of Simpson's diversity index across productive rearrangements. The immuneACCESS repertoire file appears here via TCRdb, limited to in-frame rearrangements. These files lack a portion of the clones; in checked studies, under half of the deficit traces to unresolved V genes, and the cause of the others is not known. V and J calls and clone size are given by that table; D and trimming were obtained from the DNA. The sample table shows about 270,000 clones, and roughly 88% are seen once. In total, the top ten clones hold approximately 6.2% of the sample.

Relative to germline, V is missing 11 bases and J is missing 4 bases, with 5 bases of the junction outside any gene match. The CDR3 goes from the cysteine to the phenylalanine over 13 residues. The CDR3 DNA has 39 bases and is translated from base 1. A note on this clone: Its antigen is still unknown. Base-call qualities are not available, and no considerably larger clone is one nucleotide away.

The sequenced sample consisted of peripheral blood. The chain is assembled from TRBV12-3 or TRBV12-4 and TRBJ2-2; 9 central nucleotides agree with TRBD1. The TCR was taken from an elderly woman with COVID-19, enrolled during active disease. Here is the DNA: TGTGCCGGGGGACAGGGTGGCACCGGGGAGCTGTTTTTT. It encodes CAGGQGGTGELFF.